This T cell receptor beta chain was sequenced during a study of long-term antiretroviral therapy in people with HIV. Overall study results and limits: Although diversity increased after ART, it remained lower than in transplant donor controls. Participants lacked recorded data on ART adherence, viral resistance or therapy changes. Versus controls, repertoires in people with HIV had narrower CDR3 length ranges.

This clone came up a few times. The target antigen is unknown. They ran version v3.0 of the immunoSEQ assay at survey level. The protocol was immunoSEQ multiplex PCR, while the TCRdb copy is restricted to in-frame clones and leaves out a portion. The table lists about 10,000 clones, over 75% of them singletons, with under 20% in the top ten. The specimen comprised unsorted PBMCs, sampled 0.7 years after starting antiretroviral therapy. The clonotype comes from a man between 40 and 49 years old with HIV.

Here the CDR3 DNA reads TGTGCCAGTCGGACAGGCAATCAGCCCCAGCATTTT. This codes for CASRTGNQPQHF. The J gene is TRBJ1-5, the V gene TRBV19; TRBD1 is a possible D gene (6 bases). The CDR3 is 12 residues long. CDR1 is LNHDA and CDR2 is SQIVND in the germline V gene (reference sequence). With 8 bases removed from V and 2 bases from J, the gap between germline ends came to 7 bases.